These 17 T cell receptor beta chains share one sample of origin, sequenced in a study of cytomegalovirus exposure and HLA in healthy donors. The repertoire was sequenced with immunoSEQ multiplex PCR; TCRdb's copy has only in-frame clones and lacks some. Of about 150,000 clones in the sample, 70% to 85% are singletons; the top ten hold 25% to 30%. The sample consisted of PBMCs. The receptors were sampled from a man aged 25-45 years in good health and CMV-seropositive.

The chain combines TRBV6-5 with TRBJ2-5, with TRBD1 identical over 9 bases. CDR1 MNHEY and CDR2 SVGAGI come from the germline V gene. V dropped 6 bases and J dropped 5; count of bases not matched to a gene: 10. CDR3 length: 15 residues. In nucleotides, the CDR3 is TGTGCCAGCAGCCCCGGACAGGGGAAGTGGGAGACCCAGTACTTC. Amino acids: CASSPGQGKWETQYF.

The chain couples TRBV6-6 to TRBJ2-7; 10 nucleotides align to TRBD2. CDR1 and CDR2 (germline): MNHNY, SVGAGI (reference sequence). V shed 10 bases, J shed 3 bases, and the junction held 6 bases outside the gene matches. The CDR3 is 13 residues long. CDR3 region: CATFSGGGYEQYF. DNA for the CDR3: TGTGCCACTTTCAGCGGGGGGGGCTACGAGCAGTACTTC.

CDR3 residues: CASSDPGRGAPNGYTF. The CDR3 DNA sequence: TGTGCCAGCAGTGACCCCGGGCGGGGGGCGCCTAATGGCTACACCTTC. V is TRBV25-1 and J is TRBJ1-2; D perhaps matches TRBD1 (6 bases). V lost 3 bases, J lost 6 bases, and 20 bases lay in between. The CDR3 covers 16 residues. Germline-derived CDR1 and CDR2 are MGHDK and SYGVNS.

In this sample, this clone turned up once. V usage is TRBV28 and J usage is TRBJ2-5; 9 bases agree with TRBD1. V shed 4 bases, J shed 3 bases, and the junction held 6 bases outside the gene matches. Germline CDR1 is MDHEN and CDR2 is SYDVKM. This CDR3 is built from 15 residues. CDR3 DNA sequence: TGTGCCAGCAGTTCCCCGGGACAGGGAAAAGAGACCCAGTACTTC. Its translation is CASSSPGQGKETQYF.

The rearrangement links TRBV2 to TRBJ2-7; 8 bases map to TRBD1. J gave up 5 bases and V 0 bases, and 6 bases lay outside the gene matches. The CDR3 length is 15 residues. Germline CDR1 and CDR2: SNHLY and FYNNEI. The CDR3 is CASSEAGRGPDEQYF. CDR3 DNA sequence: TGTGCCAGCAGTGAAGCTGGCAGGGGGCCCGACGAGCAGTACTTC.

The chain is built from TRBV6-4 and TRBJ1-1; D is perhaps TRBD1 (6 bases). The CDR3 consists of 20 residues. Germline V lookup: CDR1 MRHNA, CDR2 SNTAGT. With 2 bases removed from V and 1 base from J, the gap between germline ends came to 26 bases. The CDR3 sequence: CASSDPGTSWMGSQNTEAFF. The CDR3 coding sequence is TGTGCCAGCAGTGACCCTGGGACATCTTGGATGGGGTCCCAGAACACTGAAGCTTTCTTT.

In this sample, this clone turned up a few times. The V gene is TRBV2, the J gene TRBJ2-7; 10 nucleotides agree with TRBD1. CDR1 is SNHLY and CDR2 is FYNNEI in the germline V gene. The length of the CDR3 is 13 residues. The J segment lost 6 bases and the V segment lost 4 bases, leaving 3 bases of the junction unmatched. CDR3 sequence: CASSGQGAGEQYF. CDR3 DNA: TGTGCCAGCAGTGGACAGGGGGCAGGCGAGCAGTACTTC. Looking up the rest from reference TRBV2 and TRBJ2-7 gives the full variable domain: EPEVTQTPSHQVTQMGQEVILRCVPISNHLYFYWYRQILGQKVEFLVSFYNNEISEKSEIFDDQFSVERPDGSNFTLKIRSTKLEDSAMYFCASSGQGAGEQYFGPGTRLTVT.

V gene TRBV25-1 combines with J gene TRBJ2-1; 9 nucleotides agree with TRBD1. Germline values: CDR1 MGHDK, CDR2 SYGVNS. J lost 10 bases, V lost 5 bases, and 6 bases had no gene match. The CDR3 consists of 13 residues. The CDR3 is CASSSHRGREQFF. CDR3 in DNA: TGTGCCAGCAGTAGTCACAGGGGGCGCGAGCAGTTCTTC.

The CDR3 DNA is TGCGCCAGCAGCTTTGGCGGGGGGGCGAGGAATGAGCAGTTCTTC. This sequence encodes CASSFGGGARNEQFF. The chain links TRBV5-1 to TRBJ2-1; TRBD2 matches 9 bases. Germline V gene lookup returns CDR1 SGHRS and CDR2 YFSETQ. With V trimmed by 2 bases and J by 7 bases, 7 bases remained unmatched. This CDR3 is built from 15 residues.

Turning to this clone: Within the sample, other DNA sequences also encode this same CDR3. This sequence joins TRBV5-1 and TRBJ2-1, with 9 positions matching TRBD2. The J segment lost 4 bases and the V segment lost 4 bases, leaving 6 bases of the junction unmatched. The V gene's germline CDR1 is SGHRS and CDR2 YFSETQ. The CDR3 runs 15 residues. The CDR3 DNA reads TGCGCCAGCAGCCCGACTAGCGGTTCTTACAATGAGCAGTTCTTC. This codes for CASSPTSGSYNEQFF.

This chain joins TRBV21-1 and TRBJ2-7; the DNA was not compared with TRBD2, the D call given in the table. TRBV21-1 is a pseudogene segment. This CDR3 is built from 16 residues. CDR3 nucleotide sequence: TGTGCCAGCAGCGGTGGGACTAGCGGGGGCTCCTACGAGCAGTACTTC. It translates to CASSGGTSGGSYEQYF.

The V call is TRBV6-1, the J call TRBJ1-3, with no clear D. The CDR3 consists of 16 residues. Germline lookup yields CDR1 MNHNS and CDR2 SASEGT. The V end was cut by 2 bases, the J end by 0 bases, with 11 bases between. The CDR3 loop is CASSELEGSSGNTIYF. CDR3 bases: TGTGCCAGCAGTGAATTGGAGGGATCCTCTGGAAACACCATATATTTT.

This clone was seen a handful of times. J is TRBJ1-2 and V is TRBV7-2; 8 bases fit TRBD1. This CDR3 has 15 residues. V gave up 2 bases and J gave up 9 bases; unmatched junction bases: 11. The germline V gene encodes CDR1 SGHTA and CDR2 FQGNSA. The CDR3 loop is CASSLSPQGASSYTF. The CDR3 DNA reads TGTGCCAGCAGCTTAAGTCCGCAGGGGGCTAGTAGCTACACCTTC.

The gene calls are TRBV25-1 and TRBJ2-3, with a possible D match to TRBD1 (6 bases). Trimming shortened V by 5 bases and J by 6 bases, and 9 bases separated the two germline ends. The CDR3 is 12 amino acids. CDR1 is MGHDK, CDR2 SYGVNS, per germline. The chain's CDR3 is CASSIQGDTQYF. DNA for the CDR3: TGTGCCAGCAGTATCCAGGGGGATACGCAGTATTTT.

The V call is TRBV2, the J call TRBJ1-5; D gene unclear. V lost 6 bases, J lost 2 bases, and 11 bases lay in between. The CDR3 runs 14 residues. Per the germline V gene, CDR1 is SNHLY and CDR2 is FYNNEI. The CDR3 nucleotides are TGTGCCAGCAGGGCGAGGAGCGGCAATCAGCCCCAGCATTTT. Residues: CASRARSGNQPQHF.

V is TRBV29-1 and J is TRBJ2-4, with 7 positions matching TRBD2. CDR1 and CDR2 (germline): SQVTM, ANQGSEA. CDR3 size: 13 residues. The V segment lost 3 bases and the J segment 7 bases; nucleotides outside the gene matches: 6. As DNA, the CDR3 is TGCAGCGTTGAGTTTCTTAGCGGGAACATTCAGTACTTC. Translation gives CSVEFLSGNIQYF.

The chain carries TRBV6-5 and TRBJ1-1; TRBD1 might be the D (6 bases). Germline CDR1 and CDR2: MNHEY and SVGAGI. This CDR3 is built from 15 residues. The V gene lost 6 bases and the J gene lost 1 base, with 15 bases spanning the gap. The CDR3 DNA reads TGTGCCAGCAGACGAACCGGGACAAAGAACACTGAAGCTTTCTTT. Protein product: CASRRTGTKNTEAFF.